The subject of this entry is one T cell receptor (beta chain). Its antigen is unidentified. The CDR3 consists of 15 residues. The V and J ends lost 3 bases and 4 bases, in that order; junction bases with no gene match: 4. Germline CDR1 and CDR2: MNHNS and SASEGT. This sample stems from a study of cytomegalovirus exposure and HLA in healthy donors. PCR used 60 Vbeta primers and 13 Jbeta primers. Method: immunoSEQ multiplex PCR; TCRdb's copy keeps in-frame clones and lacks some. The sample has 170,000 or so clones; around three quarters are singletons. Study findings and constraints: It was confirmed in vitro that a few of the CMV-associated chains were specific for CMV antigens. With high specificity and sensitivity, the classifier reportedly diagnosed cytomegalovirus status. Presence/absence analyses rested on an assumption that sequencing depth was roughly uniform across donors.

The chain employs TRBV6-1 and TRBJ2-1; TRBD1 agrees at 9 bases. The sequencing sample was made of PBMCs. The source of this sequence is a man aged 35 to 55 in good health and CMV-seronegative. Here the CDR3 reads CASSEGDRAYNEQFF. CDR3 DNA sequence: TGTGCCAGCAGTGAGGGGGACAGGGCGTACAATGAGCAGTTCTTC.